This T cell receptor beta chain was profiled in a study of T cell repertoires in cytomegalovirus infection. Overall study: Use of recently identified HLA-C-restricted and well-studied HLA-B-restricted CMV epitopes was part of the study. Matching HLA type, along with CMV infection, was indicated by public TCR beta signatures. Broader study findings: In two of eight donors, the top clonotype was HLA-C-restricted CMV-specific.

Concerning this clonotype itself: Its antigen is unidentified.

TCRdb processed the reads anew with MiXCR; each CDR3 protein has one entry. The sample records hundreds of thousands of distinct CDR3 sequences, roughly a third being singletons. The TCR comes from a human donor in good health (CMV status not recorded). Some clones in this sample may be carry-over from other donors' samples. The sample consisted of cultured PBMCs, taken from culture after CMV antigen stimulation.

The CDR3 spells CASSLVADYGYTF. As DNA, the CDR3 is TGTGCCAGCAGTTTAGTGGCCGACTATGGCTACACCTTC. The V gene is TRBV12-3 or TRBV12-4, the J gene TRBJ1-2; D gene uncertain. The V end lost 1 base, the J end lost 3 bases, and 6 bases lay between the germline ends. The CDR3 length is 13 residues.